These T cell receptor beta chains were read from a single sample in a study of blood T cell repertoires in COVID-19. The repertoire was sequenced with immunoSEQ multiplex PCR; TCRdb's copy has only in-frame clones and lacks some. The repertoire holds roughly 300,000 clones, with around 87% as singletons. Sequencing input: peripheral blood. These receptors were collected from a woman in her fifties or sixties who had recovered from COVID-19. CDR3s include the opening cysteine and the closing phenylalanine or tryptophan. The D gene is left open where the match is weak. Only some rows state a clone size, as once, few, many or a class for expanded clones.

V gene: TRBV28; D gene: .; clone size: few; J gene: TRBJ2-3; CDR3 protein: CASSLGQWTDTQYF; CDR3 DNA: TGTGCCAGCAGTTTAGGACAGTGGACAGATACGCAGTATTTT
V gene: TRBV13; D gene: TRBD1; clone size: .; J gene: TRBJ2-7; CDR3 protein: CASSESTGVTSYEQYF; CDR3 DNA: TGTGCCAGCAGCGAATCTACAGGGGTAACCTCCTACGAGCAGTACTTC
V gene: TRBV4-3; D gene: TRBD1; clone size: .; J gene: TRBJ1-3; CDR3 protein: CASSQNRGSGNTIYF; CDR3 DNA: TGCGCCAGCAGCCAAAACAGGGGCTCTGGAAACACCATATATTTT
V gene: TRBV28; D gene: .; clone size: .; J gene: TRBJ1-2; CDR3 protein: CASSLWQGPTGGDGYTF; CDR3 DNA: TGTGCCAGCAGTTTGTGGCAGGGGCCGACTGGTGGGGATGGCTACACCTTC
V gene: TRBV7-9; D gene: .; clone size: .; J gene: TRBJ2-5; CDR3 protein: CASSSDRPGTQYF; CDR3 DNA: TGTGCCAGCAGCTCTGACCGACCGGGGACCCAGTACTTC
V gene: TRBV28; D gene: TRBD1; clone size: .; J gene: TRBJ2-2; CDR3 protein: CASMTGGYTGELFF; CDR3 DNA: TGTGCCAGTATGACAGGGGGGTACACCGGGGAGCTGTTTTTT
V gene: TRBV30; D gene: .; clone size: .; J gene: TRBJ2-2; CDR3 protein: CAWRVVVPSGELFF; CDR3 DNA: TGTGCCTGGAGAGTAGTAGTTCCCTCCGGGGAGCTGTTTTTT
V gene: TRBV20-1; D gene: .; clone size: .; J gene: TRBJ1-1; CDR3 protein: CSAWRDGEAFF; CDR3 DNA: TGCAGTGCTTGGCGGGACGGGGAAGCTTTCTTT
V gene: TRBV5-8; D gene: TRBD1; clone size: few; J gene: TRBJ1-5; CDR3 protein: CASTQGQNYQPQHF; CDR3 DNA: TGTGCCAGCACCCAGGGACAGAACTATCAGCCCCAGCATTTT
V gene: TRBV11-2; D gene: TRBD1; clone size: .; J gene: TRBJ2-3; CDR3 protein: CASSLAGGLTDTQYF; CDR3 DNA: TGTGCCAGCAGCTTAGCAGGGGGCCTCACAGATACGCAGTATTTT
V gene: TRBV7-3; D gene: TRBD1; clone size: .; J gene: TRBJ1-2; CDR3 protein: CASSFLRQGVNYGYTF; CDR3 DNA: TGTGCCAGCAGCTTCTTAAGACAGGGCGTTAACTATGGCTACACCTTC
V gene: TRBV7-2; D gene: .; clone size: .; J gene: TRBJ2-5; CDR3 protein: CASSRGSQETQYF; CDR3 DNA: TGTGCCAGCAGCCGCGGGTCTCAAGAGACCCAGTACTTC
V gene: TRBV24-1; D gene: .; clone size: .; J gene: TRBJ2-2; CDR3 protein: CATSGRENTGELFF; CDR3 DNA: TGTGCCACCAGTGGCAGGGAGAACACCGGGGAGCTGTTTTTT
V gene: TRBV4-1; D gene: .; clone size: .; J gene: TRBJ2-3; CDR3 protein: CASSQTGEAYNTDTQYF; CDR3 DNA: TGCGCCAGCAGCCAAACGGGAGAGGCCTATAACACAGATACGCAGTATTTT
V gene: TRBV19; D gene: .; clone size: .; J gene: TRBJ2-1; CDR3 protein: CASSQNYNEQFF; CDR3 DNA: TGTGCCAGTAGTCAGAACTACAATGAGCAGTTCTTC
V gene: TRBV6-2/TRBV6-3; D gene: TRBD2; clone size: .; J gene: TRBJ2-7; CDR3 protein: CASSRTSVGSYEQYF; CDR3 DNA: TGTGCCAGCAGCCGCACTAGCGTGGGCTCCTACGAGCAGTACTTC
V gene: TRBV5-4; D gene: .; clone size: .; J gene: TRBJ1-2; CDR3 protein: CASSLGGGSNYGYTF; CDR3 DNA: TGTGCCAGCAGCTTGGGTGGGGGGAGCAACTATGGCTACACCTTC
V gene: TRBV19; D gene: TRBD2; clone size: .; J gene: TRBJ2-5; CDR3 protein: CASGETSGGEETQYF; CDR3 DNA: TGTGCCAGTGGAGAGACTAGCGGGGGCGAAGAGACCCAGTACTTC
V gene: TRBV30; D gene: .; clone size: .; J gene: TRBJ2-3; CDR3 protein: CAWTAGADTQYF; CDR3 DNA: TGTGCCTGGACAGCGGGTGCAGATACGCAGTATTTT
V gene: TRBV6-2/TRBV6-3; D gene: .; clone size: many; J gene: TRBJ2-7; CDR3 protein: CASSKAGTGAYEQYF; CDR3 DNA: TGTGCCAGCAGTAAAGCCGGGACGGGAGCCTACGAGCAGTACTTC
V gene: TRBV2; D gene: .; clone size: .; J gene: TRBJ2-7; CDR3 protein: CASGGRGSYEQYF; CDR3 DNA: TGTGCCAGCGGGGGCAGAGGCTCCTACGAGCAGTACTTC
V gene: TRBV19; D gene: .; clone size: .; J gene: TRBJ1-2; CDR3 protein: CASSIPGSPGWDGYTF; CDR3 DNA: TGTGCCAGTAGTATCCCCGGCAGCCCGGGGTGGGATGGCTACACCTTC
V gene: TRBV30; D gene: TRBD2; clone size: .; J gene: TRBJ2-1; CDR3 protein: CAWSARAGGYNEQFF; CDR3 DNA: TGTGCCTGGAGTGCCCGCGCGGGGGGGTACAATGAGCAGTTCTTC
V gene: TRBV9; D gene: TRBD2; clone size: .; J gene: TRBJ2-1; CDR3 protein: CASSVETSGYNEQFF; CDR3 DNA: TGTGCCAGCAGCGTAGAGACTAGCGGATACAATGAGCAGTTCTTC
V gene: TRBV3-1/TRBV3-2; D gene: .; clone size: once; J gene: TRBJ1-5; CDR3 protein: CASSQGTVFSNQPQHF; CDR3 DNA: TGTGCCAGCAGCCAAGGGACAGTGTTTAGCAATCAGCCCCAGCATTTT
V gene: TRBV28; D gene: .; clone size: .; J gene: TRBJ2-3; CDR3 protein: CASRSILGVTDTQYF; CDR3 DNA: TGTGCCAGCAGGTCGATCCTAGGTGTCACAGATACGCAGTATTTT
V gene: TRBV2; D gene: .; clone size: once; J gene: TRBJ2-5; CDR3 protein: CASSSELAKQETQYF; CDR3 DNA: TGTGCCAGCAGTTCGGAGCTAGCGAAACAAGAGACCCAGTACTTC
V gene: TRBV27; D gene: TRBD2; clone size: .; J gene: TRBJ2-3; CDR3 protein: CASSLGLVTDTQYF; CDR3 DNA: TGTGCCAGCAGTCTCGGACTAGTCACAGATACGCAGTATTTT
V gene: TRBV2; D gene: TRBD2; clone size: .; J gene: TRBJ2-1; CDR3 protein: CASSETSGPYNEQFF; CDR3 DNA: TGTGCCAGCAGTGAGACTAGCGGTCCTTACAATGAGCAGTTCTTC
V gene: TRBV6-5; D gene: TRBD1; clone size: .; J gene: TRBJ1-2; CDR3 protein: CASENRGRDYGYTF; CDR3 DNA: TGTGCCAGCGAAAACAGGGGGCGAGACTATGGCTACACCTTC
V gene: TRBV6-5; D gene: .; clone size: .; J gene: TRBJ2-7; CDR3 protein: CATSLGISYEQYF; CDR3 DNA: TGTGCCACCTCCCTCGGGATCTCCTACGAGCAGTACTTC
V gene: TRBV27; D gene: .; clone size: .; J gene: TRBJ2-3; CDR3 protein: CASSLSTGHRADTQYF; CDR3 DNA: TGTGCCAGCAGTTTATCAACAGGGCATAGAGCAGATACGCAGTATTTT
V gene: TRBV28; D gene: .; clone size: .; J gene: TRBJ2-1; CDR3 protein: CASGGVDEQFF; CDR3 DNA: TGTGCCAGCGGAGGGGTGGATGAGCAGTTCTTC
V gene: TRBV9; D gene: TRBD2; clone size: .; J gene: TRBJ2-7; CDR3 protein: CASSVDSGATEQYF; CDR3 DNA: TGTGCCAGCAGCGTAGACAGCGGGGCCACCGAGCAGTACTTC
V gene: TRBV11-2; D gene: .; clone size: .; J gene: TRBJ2-7; CDR3 protein: CASSLQGPYEQYF; CDR3 DNA: TGTGCCAGCAGTCTTCAGGGCCCCTACGAGCAGTACTTC
V gene: TRBV5-4; D gene: TRBD2; clone size: .; J gene: TRBJ2-3; CDR3 protein: CASSLELAGGVDTQYF; CDR3 DNA: TGTGCCAGCAGCTTGGAGTTGGCGGGGGGCGTAGATACGCAGTATTTT
V gene: TRBV13; D gene: TRBD2; clone size: .; J gene: TRBJ2-1; CDR3 protein: CASSLSGGAGNEQFF; CDR3 DNA: TGTGCCAGCAGCCTTAGCGGGGGGGCTGGCAATGAGCAGTTCTTC
V gene: TRBV7-8; D gene: TRBD1; clone size: .; J gene: TRBJ1-3; CDR3 protein: CASSLSPTGVVSRNTIYF; CDR3 DNA: TGTGCCAGCAGCTTAAGCCCCACAGGGGTTGTCTCCAGAAACACCATATATTTT
V gene: TRBV7-2; D gene: .; clone size: .; J gene: TRBJ1-2; CDR3 protein: CASSSLTAGGYTF; CDR3 DNA: TGTGCCAGCAGCTCCCTGACGGCGGGAGGCTACACCTTC
V gene: TRBV6-2/TRBV6-3; D gene: .; clone size: once; J gene: TRBJ1-3; CDR3 protein: CASSQLRTVSSGNTIYF; CDR3 DNA: TGTGCCAGCAGTCAACTACGGACAGTCAGCTCTGGAAACACCATATATTTT
V gene: TRBV5-4; D gene: TRBD1; clone size: .; J gene: TRBJ2-7; CDR3 protein: CASSPGQGIAYEQYF; CDR3 DNA: TGTGCCAGCAGCCCTGGACAGGGGATCGCCTACGAGCAGTACTTC